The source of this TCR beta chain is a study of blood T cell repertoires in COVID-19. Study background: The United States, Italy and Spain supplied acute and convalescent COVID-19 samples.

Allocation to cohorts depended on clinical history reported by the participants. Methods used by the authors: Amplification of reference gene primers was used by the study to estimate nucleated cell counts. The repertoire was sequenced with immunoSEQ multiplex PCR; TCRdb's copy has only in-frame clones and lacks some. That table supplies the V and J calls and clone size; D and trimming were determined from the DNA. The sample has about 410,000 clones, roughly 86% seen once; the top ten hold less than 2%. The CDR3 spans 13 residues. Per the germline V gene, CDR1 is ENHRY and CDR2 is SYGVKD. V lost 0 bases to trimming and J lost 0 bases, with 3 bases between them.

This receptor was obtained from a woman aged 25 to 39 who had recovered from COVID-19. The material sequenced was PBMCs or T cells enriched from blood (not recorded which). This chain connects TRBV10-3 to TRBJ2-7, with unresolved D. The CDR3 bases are TGTGCCATCAGTGAGTCAGCCTCCTACGAGCAGTACTTC. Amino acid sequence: CAISESASYEQYF.